This T cell receptor beta chain comes out of a study of blood T cell repertoires in COVID-19. Study details: Both acute and convalescent COVID-19 samples were obtained from the United States, Italy and Spain. Sources were T cells, B-cell-depleted T cells, or PBMCs; the material itself was cDNA or gDNA.

Generated by immunoSEQ multiplex PCR, the TCRdb table keeps only in-frame clones and is missing some. The sample carries around 300,000 clones, approximately 91% recorded once. All recovered Cohort 3 donors got two negative PCRs, got clearance, or saw symptom resolution. Losses at the gene ends were 8 bases for V and 6 bases for J; bases not matched to a gene: 6. CDR1 is KGHSH, CDR2 LQKENI, per germline. This CDR3 contains 12 residues. The rearrangement joins TRBV18 to TRBJ1-1; TRBD1 matches 7 bases. The receptor was isolated from a middle-aged woman who had recovered from COVID-19. Material for sequencing was PBMCs or T cells enriched from blood (not recorded which). The CDR3: CASAAGGAEAFF. CDR3 sequence (DNA): TGTGCCAGCGCGGCAGGGGGTGCTGAAGCTTTCTTT.